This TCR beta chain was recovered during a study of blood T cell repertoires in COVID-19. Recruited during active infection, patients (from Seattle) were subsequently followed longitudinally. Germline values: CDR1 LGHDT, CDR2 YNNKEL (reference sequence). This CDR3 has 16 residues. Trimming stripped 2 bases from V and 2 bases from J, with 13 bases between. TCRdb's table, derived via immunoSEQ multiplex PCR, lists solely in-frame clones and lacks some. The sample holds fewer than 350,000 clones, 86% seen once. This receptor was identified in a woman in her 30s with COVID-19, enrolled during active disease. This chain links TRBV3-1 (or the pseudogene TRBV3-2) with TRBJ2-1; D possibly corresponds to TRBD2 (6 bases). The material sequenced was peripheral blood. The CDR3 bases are TGTGCCAGCAGCCAATCCGGGGGTTCAACCTACAATGAGCAGTTCTTC. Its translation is CASSQSGGSTYNEQFF.